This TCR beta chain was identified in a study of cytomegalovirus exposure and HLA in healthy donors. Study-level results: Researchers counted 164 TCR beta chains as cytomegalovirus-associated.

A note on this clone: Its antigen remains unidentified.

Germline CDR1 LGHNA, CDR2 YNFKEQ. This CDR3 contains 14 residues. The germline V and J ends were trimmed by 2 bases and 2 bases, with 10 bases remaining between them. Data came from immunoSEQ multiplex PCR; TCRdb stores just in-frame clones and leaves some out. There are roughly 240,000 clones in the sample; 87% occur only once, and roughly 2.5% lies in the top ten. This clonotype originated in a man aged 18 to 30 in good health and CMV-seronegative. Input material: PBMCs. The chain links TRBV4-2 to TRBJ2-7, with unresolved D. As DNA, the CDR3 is TGTGCCAGCAGCCAATTCTCCCAGGCCTACGAGCAGTACTTC. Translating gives CASSQFSQAYEQYF.